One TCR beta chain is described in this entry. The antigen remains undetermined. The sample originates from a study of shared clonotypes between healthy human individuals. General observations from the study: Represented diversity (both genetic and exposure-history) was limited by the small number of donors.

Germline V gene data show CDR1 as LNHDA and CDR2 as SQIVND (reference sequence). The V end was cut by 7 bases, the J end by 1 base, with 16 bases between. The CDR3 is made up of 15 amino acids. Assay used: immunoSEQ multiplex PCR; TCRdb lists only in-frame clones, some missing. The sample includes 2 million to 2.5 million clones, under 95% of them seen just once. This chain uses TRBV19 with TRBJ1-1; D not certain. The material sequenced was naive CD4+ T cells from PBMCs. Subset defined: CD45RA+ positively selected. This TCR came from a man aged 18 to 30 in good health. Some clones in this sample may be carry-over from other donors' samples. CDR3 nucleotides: TGTGCCAGTAAATACGGTGGAGAGGGGAACACTGAAGCTTTCTTT. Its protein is CASKYGGEGNTEAFF.